This T cell receptor (beta chain) derives from a study of blood T cells in healthy people across ages. Study-wide findings and caveats: CMV infection status of these donors was not known. In these data, TCR beta diversity tracked strongly with naive T cell percentage. Without sorted subsets, naive and antigen-experienced compartments could not be conclusively compared.

Per germline, CDR1 SGHRS and CDR2 YFSETQ. V was pared by 5 bases and J by 7 bases, with 3 bases of the junction left unmatched. The CDR3 covers 13 residues. The use of a sample-barcoded 5' primer and a J-beta primer mix characterized a second PCR of 7 to 11 cycles. TCRdb called the 5' RACE reads again in MiXCR, with one record for every CDR3 protein. The table records 630,000 or so distinct CDR3 sequences, about 32% of them present only once. With respect to this clonotype: Its antigen is unidentified.

The sequenced material came from blood. V gene TRBV5-1 combines with J gene TRBJ2-1, with TRBD2 matching over 10 bases. This sequence was found in a woman aged 80 or older in good health. CDR3 loop: CASRTTSGNEQFF. The DNA for the CDR3 is TGCGCCAGCAGGACGACTAGCGGGAATGAGCAGTTCTTC.